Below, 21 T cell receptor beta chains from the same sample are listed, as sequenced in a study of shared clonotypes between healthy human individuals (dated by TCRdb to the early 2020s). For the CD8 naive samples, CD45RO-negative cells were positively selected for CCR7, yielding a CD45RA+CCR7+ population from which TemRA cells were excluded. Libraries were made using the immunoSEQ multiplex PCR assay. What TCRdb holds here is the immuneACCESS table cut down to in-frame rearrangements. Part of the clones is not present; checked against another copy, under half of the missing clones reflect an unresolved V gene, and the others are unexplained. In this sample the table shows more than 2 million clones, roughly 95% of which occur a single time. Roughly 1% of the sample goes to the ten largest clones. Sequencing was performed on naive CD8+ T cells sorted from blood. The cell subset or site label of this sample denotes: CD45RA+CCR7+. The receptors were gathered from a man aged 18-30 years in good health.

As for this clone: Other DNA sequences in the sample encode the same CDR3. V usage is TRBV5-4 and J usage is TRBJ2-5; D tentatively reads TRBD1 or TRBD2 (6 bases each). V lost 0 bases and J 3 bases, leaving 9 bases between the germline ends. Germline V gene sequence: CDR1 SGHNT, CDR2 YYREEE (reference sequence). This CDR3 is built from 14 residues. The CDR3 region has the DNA TGTGCCAGCAGCTTGGTGGGGGGCGAAGAGACCCAGTACTTC. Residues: CASSLVGGEETQYF.

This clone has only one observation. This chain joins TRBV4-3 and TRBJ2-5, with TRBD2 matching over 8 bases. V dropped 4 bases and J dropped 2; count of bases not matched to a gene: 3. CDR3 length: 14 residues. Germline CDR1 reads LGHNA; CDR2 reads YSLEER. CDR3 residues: CASSPTSGQETQYF. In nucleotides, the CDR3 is TGCGCCAGCAGCCCTACTAGCGGTCAAGAGACCCAGTACTTC.

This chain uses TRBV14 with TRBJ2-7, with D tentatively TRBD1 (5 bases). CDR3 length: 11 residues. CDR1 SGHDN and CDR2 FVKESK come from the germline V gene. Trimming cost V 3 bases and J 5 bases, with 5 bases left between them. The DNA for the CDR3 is TGTGCCAGCAGCCACAGGGACGAGCAGTACTTC. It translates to CASSHRDEQYF.

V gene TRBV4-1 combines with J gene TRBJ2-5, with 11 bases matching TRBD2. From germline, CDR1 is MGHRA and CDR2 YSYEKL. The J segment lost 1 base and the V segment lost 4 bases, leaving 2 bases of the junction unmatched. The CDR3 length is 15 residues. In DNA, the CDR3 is TGCGCCAGCAGCCTGACTAGCGGGATCCAAGAGACCCAGTACTTC. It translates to CASSLTSGIQETQYF.

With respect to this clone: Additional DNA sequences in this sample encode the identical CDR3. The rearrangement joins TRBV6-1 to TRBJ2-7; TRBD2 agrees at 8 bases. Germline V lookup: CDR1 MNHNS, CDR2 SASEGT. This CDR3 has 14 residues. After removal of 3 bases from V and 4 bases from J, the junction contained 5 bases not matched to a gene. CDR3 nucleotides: TGTGCCAGCAGTGACCCCGGGGGGGCTTACGAGCAGTACTTC. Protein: CASSDPGGAYEQYF.

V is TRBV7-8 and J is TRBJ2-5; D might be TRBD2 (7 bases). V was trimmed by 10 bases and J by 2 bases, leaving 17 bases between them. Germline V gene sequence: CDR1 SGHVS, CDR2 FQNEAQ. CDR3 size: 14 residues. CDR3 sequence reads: CATWGGTQQETQYF. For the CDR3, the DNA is TGTGCCACCTGGGGAGGGACACAGCAAGAGACCCAGTACTTC.

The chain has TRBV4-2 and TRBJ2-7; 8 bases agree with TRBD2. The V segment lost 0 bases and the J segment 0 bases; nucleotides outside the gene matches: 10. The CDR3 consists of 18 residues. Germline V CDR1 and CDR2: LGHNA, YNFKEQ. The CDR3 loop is CASSQEKAGVYSSYEQYF. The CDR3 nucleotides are TGTGCCAGCAGCCAAGAAAAAGCGGGGGTGTACAGCTCCTACGAGCAGTACTTC.

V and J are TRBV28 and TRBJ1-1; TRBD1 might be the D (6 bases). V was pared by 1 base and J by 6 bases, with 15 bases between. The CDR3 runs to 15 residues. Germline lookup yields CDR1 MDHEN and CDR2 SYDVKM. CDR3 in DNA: TGTGCCAGCAGTTTATTAACAGGGACGGTTTCTGAAGCTTTCTTT. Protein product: CASSLLTGTVSEAFF.

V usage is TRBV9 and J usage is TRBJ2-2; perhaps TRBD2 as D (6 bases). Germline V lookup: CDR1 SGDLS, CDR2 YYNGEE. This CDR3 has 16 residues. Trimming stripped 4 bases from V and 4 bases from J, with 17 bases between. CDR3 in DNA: TGTGCCAGCAGCTCGCTGGTGGGGGGTGGCACCGGGGAGCTGTTTTTT. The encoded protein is CASSSLVGGGTGELFF.

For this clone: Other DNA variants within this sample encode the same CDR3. CDR3 nucleotides: TGTGCCAGCAGCTTAGGACCGTCGAACACTGAAGCTTTCTTT. Translated, it gives CASSLGPSNTEAFF. The gene calls are TRBV13 and TRBJ1-1; D remains ambiguous. Germline V gene lookup returns CDR1 PRHDT and CDR2 FYEKMQ (reference sequence). Trimming cost V 0 bases and J 1 base, with 6 bases left between them. This CDR3 has 14 residues.

Written as DNA, the CDR3 is TGTGCCAGCAGTGAATATGCCACGTCGCCTTCCGGGACAGGGTATTATGGCTACACCTTC. The encoded protein is CASSEYATSPSGTGYYGYTF. This chain joins TRBV6-1 and TRBJ1-2; 9 nucleotides agree with TRBD1. CDR1 and CDR2 (germline): MNHNS, SASEGT. V gave up 2 bases and J gave up 5 bases; unmatched junction bases: 21. The CDR3 consists of 20 residues.

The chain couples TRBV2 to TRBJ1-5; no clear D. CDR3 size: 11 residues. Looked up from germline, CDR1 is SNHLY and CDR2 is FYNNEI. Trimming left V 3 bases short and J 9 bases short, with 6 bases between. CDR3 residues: CASSDWGPQHF. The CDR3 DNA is TGTGCCAGCAGTGATTGGGGGCCCCAGCATTTT.

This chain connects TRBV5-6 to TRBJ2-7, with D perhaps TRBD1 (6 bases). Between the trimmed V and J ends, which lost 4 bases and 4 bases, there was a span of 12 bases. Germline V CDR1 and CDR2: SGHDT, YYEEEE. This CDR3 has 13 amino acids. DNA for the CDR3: TGTGCCAGCAGCCAACAGGGTAGGTACGAGCAGTACTTC. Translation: CASSQQGRYEQYF.

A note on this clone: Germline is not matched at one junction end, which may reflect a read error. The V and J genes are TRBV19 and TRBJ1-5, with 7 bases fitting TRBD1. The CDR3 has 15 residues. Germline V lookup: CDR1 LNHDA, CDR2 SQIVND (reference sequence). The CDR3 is CASSVDREGHQPQHF. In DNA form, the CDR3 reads TGTGCCAGTAGTGTAGACAGGGAAGGGCATCAGCCCCAGCATTTT.

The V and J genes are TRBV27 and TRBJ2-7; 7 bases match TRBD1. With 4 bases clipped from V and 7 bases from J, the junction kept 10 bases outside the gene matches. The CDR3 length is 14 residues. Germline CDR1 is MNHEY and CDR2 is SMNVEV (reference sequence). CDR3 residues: CASSSDPGGGEQYF. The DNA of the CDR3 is TGTGCCAGCAGTTCCGATCCAGGGGGTGGGGAGCAGTACTTC.

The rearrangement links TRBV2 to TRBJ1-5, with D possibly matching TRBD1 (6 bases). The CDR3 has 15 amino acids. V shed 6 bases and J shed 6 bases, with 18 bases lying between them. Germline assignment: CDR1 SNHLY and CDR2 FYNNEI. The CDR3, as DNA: TGTGCCAGCAGCCCTGGTCGAGGGGGGAGTCAGCCCCAGCATTTT. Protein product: CASSPGRGGSQPQHF.

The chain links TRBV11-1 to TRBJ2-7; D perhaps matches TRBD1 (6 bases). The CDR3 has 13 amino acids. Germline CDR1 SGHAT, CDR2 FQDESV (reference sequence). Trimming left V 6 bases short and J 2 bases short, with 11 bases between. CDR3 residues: CASSQGHTYEQYF. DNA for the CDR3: TGTGCCAGCAGTCAGGGACATACCTACGAGCAGTACTTC.

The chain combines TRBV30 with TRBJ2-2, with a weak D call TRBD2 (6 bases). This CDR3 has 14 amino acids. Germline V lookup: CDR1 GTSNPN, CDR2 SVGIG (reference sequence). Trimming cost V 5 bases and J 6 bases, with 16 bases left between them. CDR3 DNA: TGTGCCTGGTATGGGGGGAGTGGTCCCGGGGAGCTGTTTTTT. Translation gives CAWYGGSGPGELFF.

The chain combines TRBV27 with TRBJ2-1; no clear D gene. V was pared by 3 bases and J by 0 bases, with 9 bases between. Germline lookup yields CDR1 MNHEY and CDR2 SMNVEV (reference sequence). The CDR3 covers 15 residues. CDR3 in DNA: TGTGCCAGCAGTTTGAGCGTACGCTCCTACAATGAGCAGTTCTTC. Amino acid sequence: CASSLSVRSYNEQFF.

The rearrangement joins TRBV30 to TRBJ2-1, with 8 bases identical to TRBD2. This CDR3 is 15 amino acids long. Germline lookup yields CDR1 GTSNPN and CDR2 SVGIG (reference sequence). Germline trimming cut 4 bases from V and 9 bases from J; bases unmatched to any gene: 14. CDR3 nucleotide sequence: TGTGCCTGGATGTGGGGTAGCGGGAATCCTGGTGAGCAGTTCTTC. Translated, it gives CAWMWGSGNPGEQFF. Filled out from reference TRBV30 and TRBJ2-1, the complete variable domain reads SQTIHQWPATLVQPVGSPLSLECTVEGTSNPNLYWYRQAAGRGLQLLFYSVGIGQISSEVPQNLSASRPQDRQFILSSKKLLLSDSGFYLCAWMWGSGNPGEQFFGPGTRLTVL.

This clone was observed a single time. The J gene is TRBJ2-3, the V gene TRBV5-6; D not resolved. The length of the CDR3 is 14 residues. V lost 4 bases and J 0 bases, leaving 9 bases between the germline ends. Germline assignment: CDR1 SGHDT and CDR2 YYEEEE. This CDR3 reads CASSVGGSTDTQYF. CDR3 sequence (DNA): TGTGCCAGCAGCGTTGGCGGAAGCACAGATACGCAGTATTTT.